Ten or more counts support the clone carrying this T cell receptor beta chain. Antigen: not known. The data were taken from a study of identical twins. General study points: For out-of-frame beta sequences, excess twin sharing was weaker. Excess low generation probability was seen in twin-shared out-of-frame alpha sequences.

It was template switching that added a universal primer site, and there were unique molecular identifiers on the cDNA. Via MiXCR, TCRdb re-called the 5' RACE reads, giving one row per CDR3 protein. The sample has hundreds of thousands of distinct CDR3 sequences, roughly 8% seen once. The same data also went into a second study, on yellow fever vaccine responses in identical twins.

This receptor was taken from a young woman in good health. Sequenced sample: PBMCs.

CDR3 sequence reads: CASSPNEAGVTDTQYF. In DNA, the CDR3 is TGTGCCAGCAGTCCCAACGAGGCGGGCGTTACAGATACGCAGTATTTT. The rearrangement links TRBV12-3 or TRBV12-4 to TRBJ2-3; a possible D gene is TRBD2 (5 bases). The length of the CDR3 is 16 residues. The V end was cut by 5 bases, the J end by 3 bases, with 18 bases between.